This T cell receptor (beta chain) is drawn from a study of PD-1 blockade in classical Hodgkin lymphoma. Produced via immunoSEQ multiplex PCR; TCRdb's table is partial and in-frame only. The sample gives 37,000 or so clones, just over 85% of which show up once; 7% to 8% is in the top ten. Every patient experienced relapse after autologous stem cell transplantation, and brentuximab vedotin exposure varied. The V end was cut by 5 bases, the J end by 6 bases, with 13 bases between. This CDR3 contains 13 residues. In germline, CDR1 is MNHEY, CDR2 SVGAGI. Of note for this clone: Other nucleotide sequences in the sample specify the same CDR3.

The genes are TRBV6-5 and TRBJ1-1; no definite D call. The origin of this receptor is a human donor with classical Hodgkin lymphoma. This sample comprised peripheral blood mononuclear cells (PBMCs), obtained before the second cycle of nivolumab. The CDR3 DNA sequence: TGTGCCAGCAGTAACTGGGCAGCTGCTGAAGCTTTCTTT. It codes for CASSNWAAAEAFF.